A selection of T cell receptor beta chains follows, all from one sample in a study of cytomegalovirus exposure and HLA in healthy donors. Repertoires were generated with immunoSEQ multiplex PCR, while TCRdb's copy carries only in-frame clones and drops some. In the table there are under 150,000 clones, approximately 81% of which are singletons. The source material was PBMCs. These receptors all come from a man aged 18 to 29 in good health and CMV-seronegative. Both conserved end residues are part of each CDR3. A D gene is named only where the DNA matches it firmly. Size values are once, few and many counts, or a class for expanded clones, and some rows have none.

J gene,D gene,clone size,V gene,CDR3 DNA,CDR3 protein
TRBJ1-6,TRBD1,-,TRBV6-4,TGTGCCAGCAGTGGGGACAGAGCCAATTCACCCCTCCACTTT,CASSGDRANSPLHF
TRBJ2-1,-,-,TRBV7-2,TGTGCCAGCAGCTACGGGGGTCACTCCTACAATGAGCAGTTCTTC,CASSYGGHSYNEQFF
TRBJ2-1,-,-,TRBV4-2,TGTGCCAGCAGCCCCCAGGGAGGCCATGAGCAGTTCTTC,CASSPQGGHEQFF
TRBJ1-2,TRBD1,-,TRBV28,TGTGCCAGCATCACCTCCGGGACAGGGGTTGTCGGCTTC,CASITSGTGVVGF
TRBJ2-7,TRBD2,-,TRBV6-1,TGTGCCAGCAGTGAATACACTAGCGGGGGGTTATACGAGCAGTACTTC,CASSEYTSGGLYEQYF
TRBJ1-1,TRBD1,-,TRBV5-4,TGTGCCAGCAGCTTGGGACAGGGGGCAGTTCGCGGTGAAACTTTCTTT,CASSLGQGAVRGETFF
TRBJ1-2,-,-,TRBV10-1,TGCGTTCGGGGGTTCGGGGCCACCATAAACTATGGCTACACCTTC,CVRGFGATINYGYTF
TRBJ1-3,-,-,TRBV15,TGTGCCACCGGGGGGGACGTCCGTGTACCTCGAAACACCATATATTTT,CATGGDVRVPRNTIYF
TRBJ1-4,-,-,TRBV2,TGTGCCAGCACTCCTGGGCGGGCGAATGAAAAACTGTTTTTT,CASTPGRANEKLFF
TRBJ2-6,-,-,TRBV30,TGTGCCTGGAGTGTAAGGCAGGGTACTGGGGCCAACGTCCTGACTTTC,CAWSVRQGTGANVLTF
TRBJ1-1,-,-,TRBV9,TGTGCCAGCAGCGTAGTTCAATGGGCGGGGAACACTGAAGCTTTCTTT,CASSVVQWAGNTEAFF
TRBJ1-6,-,-,TRBV19,TGTGCCAGTAGTATAGGGACAGCCAATTCACCCCTCCACTTT,CASSIGTANSPLHF
TRBJ1-2,TRBD1,-,TRBV29-1,TGCAGCGTTGAAGCGGGACAGGGTGTGCGGGGCTACACCTTC,CSVEAGQGVRGYTF
TRBJ1-5,-,few,TRBV2,TGTGCCAGCAGTGAAAGTCTCCTGGCGGGGAAGGTCGGCAATCAGCCCCAGCATTTT,CASSESLLAGKVGNQPQHF
TRBJ2-7,-,once,TRBV4-3,TGCGCCAGCAGCCAAGGAGGGGAGGCCTACGAGCAGTACTTC,CASSQGGEAYEQYF
TRBJ1-6,-,-,TRBV19,TGTGCCAGTAGTTGGTCAGGGGCCTATAATTCACCCCTCCACTTT,CASSWSGAYNSPLHF
TRBJ1-4,-,few,TRBV6-1,TGTGCCAGCAGTCCGGAGATAGGACACGAAAAACTGTTTTTT,CASSPEIGHEKLFF
TRBJ2-5,-,-,TRBV7-9,TGTGCCAGCAGCGATGAAGCCCCCCCGAGACAAGAGACCCAGTACTTC,CASSDEAPPRQETQYF
TRBJ1-1,TRBD1,few,TRBV7-9,TGTGCCAGCAGCACTACGACAGGGGTGAACACTGAAGCTTTCTTT,CASSTTTGVNTEAFF
TRBJ1-2,TRBD1,-,TRBV14,TGTGCCAGCAGCCAAGTTGGACAGGGTCGCAACTATGGCTACACCTTC,CASSQVGQGRNYGYTF
TRBJ2-5,-,-,TRBV7-9,TGTGCCAGCAGCTTAGAAGCTGCTGAGACCCAGTACTTC,CASSLEAAETQYF
TRBJ1-3,-,-,TRBV5-4,TGTGCCAGCAGCTTGGATGCCGGGGGGACGGGAAACACCATATATTTT,CASSLDAGGTGNTIYF